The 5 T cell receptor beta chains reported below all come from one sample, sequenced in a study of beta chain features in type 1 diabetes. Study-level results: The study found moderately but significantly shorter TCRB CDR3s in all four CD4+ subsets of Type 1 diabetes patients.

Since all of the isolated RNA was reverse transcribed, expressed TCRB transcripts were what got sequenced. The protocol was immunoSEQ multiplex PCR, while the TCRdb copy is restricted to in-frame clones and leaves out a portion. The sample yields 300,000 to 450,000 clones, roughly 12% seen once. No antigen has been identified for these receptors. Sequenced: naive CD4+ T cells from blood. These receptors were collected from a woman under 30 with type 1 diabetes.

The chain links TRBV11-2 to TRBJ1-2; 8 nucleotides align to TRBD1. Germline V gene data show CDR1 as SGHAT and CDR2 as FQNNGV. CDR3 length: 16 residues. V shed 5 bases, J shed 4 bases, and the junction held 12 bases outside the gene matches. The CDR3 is CASSPITGGRSYGYTF. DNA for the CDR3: TGTGCCAGCAGCCCAATCACAGGGGGGCGCTCCTATGGCTACACCTTC.

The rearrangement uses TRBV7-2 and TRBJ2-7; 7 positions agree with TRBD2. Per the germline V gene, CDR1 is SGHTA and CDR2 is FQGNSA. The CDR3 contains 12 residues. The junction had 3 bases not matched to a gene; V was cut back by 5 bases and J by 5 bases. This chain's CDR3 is CASSRGVDEQYF. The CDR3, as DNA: TGTGCCAGCAGCCGGGGGGTGGACGAGCAGTACTTC.

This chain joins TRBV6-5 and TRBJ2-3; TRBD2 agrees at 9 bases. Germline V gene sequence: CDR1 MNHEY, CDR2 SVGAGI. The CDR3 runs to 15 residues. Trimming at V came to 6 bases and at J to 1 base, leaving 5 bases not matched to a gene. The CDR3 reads CASSDPSGGTDTQYF. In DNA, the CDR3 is TGTGCCAGCAGCGATCCTAGCGGGGGCACAGATACGCAGTATTTT.

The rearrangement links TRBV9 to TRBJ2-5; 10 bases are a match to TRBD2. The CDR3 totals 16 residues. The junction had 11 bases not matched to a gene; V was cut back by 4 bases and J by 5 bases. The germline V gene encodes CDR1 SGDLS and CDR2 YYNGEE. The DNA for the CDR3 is TGTGCCAGCAGCCCCGCCGGGACTAGCGTTAAGGAGACCCAGTACTTC. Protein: CASSPAGTSVKETQYF.

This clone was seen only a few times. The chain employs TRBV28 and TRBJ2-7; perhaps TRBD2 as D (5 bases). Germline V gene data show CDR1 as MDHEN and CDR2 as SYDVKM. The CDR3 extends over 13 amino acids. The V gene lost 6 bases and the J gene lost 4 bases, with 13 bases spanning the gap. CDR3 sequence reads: CASRDSRVYEQYF. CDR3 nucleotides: TGTGCCAGCAGGGACTCTCGTGTTTACGAGCAGTACTTC.